The T cell receptor (beta chain) under discussion was sequenced for a study of cytomegalovirus exposure and HLA in healthy donors. Study-level results: A later analysis revealed that TCR association rates differed between HLA loci, peaking at DRB1 and bottoming out at HLA-C. A later analysis reportedly found that, within productive TCRs, an Asian-associated ancestry cluster had fewer N-insertions than the mean observed across the roughly 690 donors.

In nominal health when sampled, donors likely had unrecorded immune exposures nonetheless. CDR3 size: 15 residues. From germline, CDR1 is SGHVS and CDR2 FNYEAQ. Amplification used 60 Vbeta primers and 13 Jbeta primers. Sequencing used immunoSEQ multiplex PCR; TCRdb keeps in-frame clones, though not all of them. The sample yields tens of thousands of clones, approximately 63% seen once. Notes on this clone: No antigen is known for it. At one end, the junction sequence differs from germline, possibly due to a read error.

The V and J genes are TRBV7-6 and TRBJ2-5; unclear D gene. Sequencing was carried out using PBMCs. This clonotype was sampled from a woman between 25 and 40 years old in good health and CMV-seronegative. CDR3 nucleotide sequence: TGTGCCAGCAGCTTAAGACGAGGAGCCAGAGAGACCCAATACTTC. Its translation is CASSLRRGARETQYF. The full variable domain, with the rest looked up from reference TRBV7-6 and TRBJ2-5, is GAGVSQSPRYKVTKRGQDVALRCDPISGHVSLYWYRQALGQGPEFLTYFNYEAQQDKSGLPNDRFSAERPEGSISTLTIQRTEQRDSAMYRCASSLRRGARETQYFGPGTRLLVL.